This T cell receptor beta chain was identified in a study of cytomegalovirus exposure and HLA in healthy donors. General observations from the study: Being indistinguishable, some V segments were excluded, TRBV6-2 and TRBV6-3 among them. Later analysis suggested most CMV-associated TCR beta chains were HLA-restricted.

Amplification used 60 Vbeta primers and 13 Jbeta primers. How the authors handled the data: A follow-up analysis tallied 86 million or so unique TCR beta chains, approximately 11 million shared. Using immunoSEQ multiplex PCR, the repertoire was profiled, and TCRdb retains in-frame clones only, with some absent. That table gives V, J and clone size, and the DNA gave D and trimming. The table includes approximately 110,000 clones, roughly 80% detected once. On this clone itself: What it binds is not known.

The CDR3 is 17 amino acids. From germline, CDR1 is SGHNT and CDR2 YYREEE (reference sequence). V gave up 0 bases and J gave up 5 bases; unmatched junction bases: 12. This sequence was found in a young man in good health and CMV-seropositive. The sequencing input was PBMCs. This sequence joins TRBV5-4 and TRBJ2-3; the match to TRBD2 covers 7 bases. CDR3 sequence reads: CASSLGGWEGRKDTQYF. The CDR3 nucleotides read TGTGCCAGCAGCTTGGGGGGGTGGGAGGGCCGAAAAGATACGCAGTATTTT.